Listed below are T cell receptor beta chains from one sample, sequenced in a study of shared clonotypes between healthy human individuals. The data were produced by immunoSEQ multiplex PCR, yet TCRdb's version contains in-frame clones alone and is incomplete. Of roughly 2,000,000 clones in the sample, less than 95% are singletons; the top ten hold roughly 1.2%. The sequencing input was naive CD8+ T cells sorted from blood. Receptors originate from a man aged 18 to 29 in good health. Both conserved end residues are part of each CDR3. D genes are given only for firm matches. Rows may omit the clone size; those that give it use once, few, many or a size class.

d_call: TRBD1
cdr3_length: 15
j_call: TRBJ2-7
clone_size: once
v_call: TRBV2
cdr3_aa: CASSEGQGRTYEQYF
cdr3_nt: TGTGCCAGCAGTGAGGGACAGGGAAGGACCTACGAGCAGTACTTC

d_call: TRBD1
cdr3_length: 16
j_call: TRBJ2-2
clone_size: once
v_call: TRBV10-3
cdr3_aa: CAIRDPGQGNTGELFF
cdr3_nt: TGTGCCATCAGGGACCCGGGACAGGGGAACACCGGGGAGCTGTTTTTT

d_call: -
cdr3_length: 18
j_call: TRBJ2-6
clone_size: once
v_call: TRBV11-2
cdr3_aa: CASSPNSVKFSGANVLTF
cdr3_nt: TGTGCCAGCAGCCCAAATTCCGTTAAGTTCTCTGGGGCCAACGTCCTGACTTTC

d_call: TRBD1
cdr3_length: 14
j_call: TRBJ2-7
clone_size: -
v_call: TRBV5-6
cdr3_aa: CASSEDRGPYEQYF
cdr3_nt: TGTGCCAGCAGCGAGGACAGGGGTCCCTACGAGCAGTACTTC

d_call: -
cdr3_length: 14
j_call: TRBJ1-1
clone_size: -
v_call: TRBV5-6
cdr3_aa: CASSIGGGNTEAFF
cdr3_nt: TGTGCCAGCAGCATAGGAGGGGGGAACACTGAAGCTTTCTTT

d_call: TRBD2
cdr3_length: 14
j_call: TRBJ2-7
clone_size: -
v_call: TRBV5-6
cdr3_aa: CASSHTSETYEQYF
cdr3_nt: TGTGCCAGCAGCCACACTAGCGAGACCTACGAGCAGTACTTC

d_call: -
cdr3_length: 15
j_call: TRBJ1-2
clone_size: -
v_call: TRBV6-5
cdr3_aa: CASSYSEGVNYGYTF
cdr3_nt: TGTGCCAGCAGTTACTCAGAGGGGGTAAACTATGGCTACACCTTC

d_call: -
cdr3_length: 14
j_call: TRBJ1-4
clone_size: -
v_call: TRBV7-9
cdr3_aa: CASSPLGTREKLFF
cdr3_nt: TGTGCCAGCAGCCCCCTGGGGACACGTGAAAAACTGTTTTTT

d_call: -
cdr3_length: 15
j_call: TRBJ1-3
clone_size: -
v_call: TRBV4-1
cdr3_aa: CASSHDGTSGNTIYF
cdr3_nt: TGCGCCAGCAGCCACGACGGGACTTCGGGAAACACCATATATTTT

d_call: -
cdr3_length: 14
j_call: TRBJ1-5
clone_size: -
v_call: TRBV19
cdr3_aa: CASSPAGGNQPQHF
cdr3_nt: TGTGCCAGTAGTCCGGCGGGGGGGAATCAGCCCCAGCATTTT

d_call: -
cdr3_length: 14
j_call: TRBJ1-5
clone_size: -
v_call: TRBV7-2
cdr3_aa: CASSSSFSNQPQHF
cdr3_nt: TGTGCCAGCAGCTCGTCCTTTAGCAATCAGCCCCAGCATTTT

d_call: -
cdr3_length: 15
j_call: TRBJ1-1
clone_size: once
v_call: TRBV27
cdr3_aa: CASSLYEGSATEAFF
cdr3_nt: TGTGCCAGCAGTTTATATGAGGGATCCGCCACTGAAGCTTTCTTT

d_call: -
cdr3_length: 14
j_call: TRBJ1-3
clone_size: -
v_call: TRBV9
cdr3_aa: CASSADNSGNTIYF
cdr3_nt: TGTGCCAGCAGCGCGGACAACTCTGGAAACACCATATATTTT

d_call: TRBD1
cdr3_length: 15
j_call: TRBJ2-3
clone_size: -
v_call: TRBV29-1
cdr3_aa: CSVEAGTASTDTQYF
cdr3_nt: TGCAGCGTCGAGGCCGGGACAGCTAGCACAGATACGCAGTATTTT

d_call: TRBD2
cdr3_length: 16
j_call: TRBJ2-3
clone_size: -
v_call: TRBV7-9
cdr3_aa: CASSPLAGGHPDTQYF
cdr3_nt: TGTGCCAGCAGCCCTCTAGCGGGGGGGCATCCAGATACGCAGTATTTT

d_call: -
cdr3_length: 15
j_call: TRBJ1-5
clone_size: -
v_call: TRBV19
cdr3_aa: CASSLVSFSNQPQHF
cdr3_nt: TGTGCCAGTAGTCTTGTCTCTTTTAGCAATCAGCCCCAGCATTTT

d_call: -
cdr3_length: 16
j_call: TRBJ2-5
clone_size: -
v_call: TRBV7-2
cdr3_aa: CASSLVQWRAQETQYF
cdr3_nt: TGTGCCAGCAGCTTAGTTCAATGGCGGGCGCAAGAGACCCAGTACTTC

d_call: -
cdr3_length: 13
j_call: TRBJ1-3
clone_size: -
v_call: TRBV5-5
cdr3_aa: CASSLETLNTIYF
cdr3_nt: TGTGCCAGCAGCTTGGAAACTTTAAACACCATATATTTT

d_call: TRBD1
cdr3_length: 15
j_call: TRBJ2-7
clone_size: -
v_call: TRBV19
cdr3_aa: CASSIDAGTGYEQYF
cdr3_nt: TGTGCCAGTAGTATAGATGCCGGGACAGGGTACGAGCAGTACTTC

d_call: -
cdr3_length: 16
j_call: TRBJ1-5
clone_size: -
v_call: TRBV27
cdr3_aa: CASSSRVQPLGQPQHF
cdr3_nt: TGTGCCAGCAGTTCCCGGGTCCAGCCCTTAGGGCAGCCCCAGCATTTT

d_call: -
cdr3_length: 13
j_call: TRBJ2-3
clone_size: -
v_call: TRBV9
cdr3_aa: CASSVEVTDTQYF
cdr3_nt: TGTGCCAGCAGCGTAGAGGTGACAGATACGCAGTATTTT

d_call: TRBD1
cdr3_length: 14
j_call: TRBJ2-7
clone_size: once
v_call: TRBV5-4
cdr3_aa: CASSDRDRDYEQYF
cdr3_nt: TGTGCCAGCAGCGACCGGGACAGGGACTACGAGCAGTACTTC

d_call: -
cdr3_length: 12
j_call: TRBJ2-1
clone_size: -
v_call: TRBV7-9
cdr3_aa: CSQRPEDNEQFF
cdr3_nt: TGTTCTCAGCGCCCGGAAGACAATGAGCAGTTCTTC

d_call: TRBD2
cdr3_length: 19
j_call: TRBJ2-1
clone_size: -
v_call: TRBV7-9
cdr3_aa: CASSLGLAGALSGTYEQFF
cdr3_nt: TGTGCCAGCAGCTTAGGACTAGCGGGGGCCCTAAGTGGAACATATGAGCAGTTCTTC

d_call: -
cdr3_length: 14
j_call: TRBJ1-5
clone_size: -
v_call: TRBV27
cdr3_aa: CASSLKRGNQPQHF
cdr3_nt: TGTGCCAGCAGTTTAAAACGAGGCAACCAGCCCCAGCATTTT

d_call: -
cdr3_length: 14
j_call: TRBJ1-6
clone_size: few
v_call: TRBV25-1
cdr3_aa: CASFRTGSNSPLHF
cdr3_nt: TGTGCCAGCTTCCGTACAGGGAGCAATTCACCCCTCCACTTT

d_call: TRBD2
cdr3_length: 14
j_call: TRBJ2-3
clone_size: -
v_call: TRBV11-2
cdr3_aa: CASSFSGGTDTQYF
cdr3_nt: TGTGCCAGCAGCTTTAGCGGGGGCACAGATACGCAGTATTTT

d_call: TRBD2
cdr3_length: 15
j_call: TRBJ2-7
clone_size: -
v_call: TRBV4-1
cdr3_aa: CASSLSGTGFYEQYF
cdr3_nt: TGCGCCAGCAGCCTAAGCGGGACGGGCTTCTACGAGCAGTACTTC

d_call: TRBD2
cdr3_length: 16
j_call: TRBJ2-1
clone_size: -
v_call: TRBV10-3
cdr3_aa: CATGLAATGPYNEQFF
cdr3_nt: TGTGCGACGGGGCTAGCGGCAACGGGGCCCTACAATGAGCAGTTCTTC

d_call: -
cdr3_length: 15
j_call: TRBJ2-7
clone_size: -
v_call: TRBV7-9
cdr3_aa: CASSTGSRSPYEQYF
cdr3_nt: TGTGCCAGCAGCACAGGGAGTAGATCTCCCTACGAGCAGTACTTC

d_call: TRBD1
cdr3_length: 16
j_call: TRBJ1-4
clone_size: -
v_call: TRBV27
cdr3_aa: CASSLRFSGGNEKLFF
cdr3_nt: TGTGCCAGCAGTTTACGGTTTTCAGGGGGAAATGAAAAACTGTTTTTT

d_call: -
cdr3_length: 13
j_call: TRBJ2-7
clone_size: once
v_call: TRBV2
cdr3_aa: CASSGPSSYEQYF
cdr3_nt: TGTGCCAGCAGTGGGCCTAGCTCCTACGAGCAGTACTTC

d_call: TRBD1
cdr3_length: 15
j_call: TRBJ2-7
clone_size: -
v_call: TRBV4-2
cdr3_aa: CASSQELWDSYEQYF
cdr3_nt: TGTGCCAGCAGCCAAGAACTTTGGGACAGCTACGAGCAGTACTTC

d_call: TRBD2
cdr3_length: 16
j_call: TRBJ2-5
clone_size: -
v_call: TRBV9
cdr3_aa: CASSVGGGRLQETQYF
cdr3_nt: TGTGCCAGCAGCGTAGGCGGGGGGCGGCTACAAGAGACCCAGTACTTC

d_call: -
cdr3_length: 18
j_call: TRBJ1-4
clone_size: -
v_call: TRBV5-1
cdr3_aa: CASSLEGFQRGLEKKLFF
cdr3_nt: TGCGCCAGCAGCTTGGAAGGGTTTCAGCGGGGCCTTGAGAAGAAACTGTTTTTT

d_call: TRBD1
cdr3_length: 18
j_call: TRBJ2-7
clone_size: -
v_call: TRBV7-9
cdr3_aa: CASSPRRDRSVSSYEQYF
cdr3_nt: TGTGCCAGCAGCCCCCGGCGGGACAGGTCTGTATCCTCCTACGAGCAGTACTTC

d_call: -
cdr3_length: 12
j_call: TRBJ2-7
clone_size: -
v_call: TRBV5-1
cdr3_aa: CASRDSSYEQYF
cdr3_nt: TGCGCCAGCAGGGACAGCTCCTACGAGCAGTACTTC

d_call: -
cdr3_length: 14
j_call: TRBJ1-2
clone_size: -
v_call: TRBV6-5
cdr3_aa: CASSYSGWDGGYTF
cdr3_nt: TGTGCCAGCAGTTACTCCGGATGGGATGGCGGCTACACCTTC

d_call: -
cdr3_length: 13
j_call: TRBJ1-1
clone_size: -
v_call: TRBV4-1
cdr3_aa: CASSLALGTEAFF
cdr3_nt: TGCGCCAGCAGCCTAGCCCTGGGGACTGAAGCTTTCTTT

d_call: -
cdr3_length: 14
j_call: TRBJ2-7
clone_size: -
v_call: TRBV2
cdr3_aa: CASSPDSTSYEQYF
cdr3_nt: TGTGCCAGCAGTCCGGACAGCACTTCCTACGAGCAGTACTTC

d_call: TRBD1
cdr3_length: 12
j_call: TRBJ2-7
clone_size: -
v_call: TRBV28
cdr3_aa: CASSLYTGEGYF
cdr3_nt: TGTGCCAGCAGTTTATACACAGGGGAAGGGTACTTC